This T cell receptor (beta chain) was retrieved from a study of T-cell reconstitution after alpha-beta-depleted transplantation in children. From germline, CDR1 is DFQATT and CDR2 SNEGSKA (reference sequence). The CDR3 loop spans 13 amino acids. V lost 3 bases to trimming and J lost 6 bases; unmatched junction nucleotides: 4. Unique molecular identifiers were incorporated into the prepared TCRbeta library. TCRdb itself ran the PCR reads through MiXCR, one entry per CDR3 protein. The table lists 450,000 to 500,000 distinct CDR3 sequences, under 15% of them singletons. There are many counts of this clonotype.

This sequence originates from a human donor who donated a stem cell graft to a child with combined immunodeficiency. This rearrangement joins TRBV20-1 to TRBJ2-2; 7 bases line up with TRBD2. Here the sequenced sample was PBMCs from the stem cell graft donor, taken from the stem cell graft. This CDR3 is CSARATSSGELFF. CDR3 DNA sequence: TGCAGTGCTAGGGCGACTAGCTCCGGGGAGCTGTTTTTT.